This TCR beta chain was recorded in a study of blood T cells in healthy people across ages. Overall study results and limits: Age brought a roughly linear fall in TCR beta diversity measured per million T cells.

Each donor supplied around 9.6 milliliters of peripheral blood. Regarding this clonotype: Its target is unknown.

A J-beta primer mix and a sample-barcoded 5' primer were used in a second PCR of about 7 to 11 cycles. The template-switch adaptor, which had 12 random nucleotides, put a tag on each cDNA molecule. Each of the samples gave a minimum of 2.5 million paired-end reads that contained CDR3. TCRdb called the 5' RACE reads again in MiXCR, with one record for every CDR3 protein. This sample has about 640,000 distinct CDR3 sequences, with approximately 30% found just once. Germline trimming cut 3 bases from V and 5 bases from J; bases unmatched to any gene: 8. The CDR3 length is 16 residues. Germline V gene sequence: CDR1 SGHTA, CDR2 FQGNSA.

The sequencing input was blood. The genes are TRBV7-2 and TRBJ2-3; 10 positions match TRBD2. The TCR originated in a woman of 80 years or more in good health. The CDR3 is CASSFSAGGAVDTQYF. The CDR3 DNA reads as TGTGCCAGCAGCTTTTCAGCGGGGGGGGCTGTAGATACGCAGTATTTT. The complete variable domain, with remaining parts taken from reference TRBV7-2 and TRBJ2-3, reads GAGVSQSPSNKVTEKGKDVELRCDPISGHTALYWYRQSLGQGLEFLIYFQGNSAPDKSGLPSDRFSAERTGGSVSTLTIQRTQQEDSAVYLCASSFSAGGAVDTQYFGPGTRLTVL.